Listed below are T cell receptor beta chains from one sample, sequenced in a study of glioma-infiltrating T cells after dendritic cell vaccination. Profiled with immunoSEQ multiplex PCR; TCRdb holds only in-frame clones, not every one. The data show tens of thousands of clones, 85% seen once. The source was blood, collected after dendritic cell vaccination. These receptors were obtained from a human donor with glioblastoma. The CDR3 runs from the conserved cysteine through the conserved F or W. The D gene is left open where the match is weak. The size field is filled for only some rows; it gives once, few, many or a size class.

D | size | J | V | DNA | CDR3
. | . | TRBJ2-1 | TRBV4-2 | TGTGCCAGCAGCCAAGATCCCCCGGGTAGGAGCTCCTACAATGAGCAGTTCTTC | CASSQDPPGRSSYNEQFF
. | . | TRBJ2-1 | TRBV28 | TGTGCCAGCACAGGACAGAAGACGGGAAGGGATGAGCAGTTCTTC | CASTGQKTGRDEQFF
. | . | TRBJ2-7 | TRBV18 | TGTGCCAGCTCACCTGGGCAAGACAGGAGAACCTACGAGCAGTACTTC | CASSPGQDRRTYEQYF
TRBD1 | . | TRBJ2-4 | TRBV14 | TGTGCCAGCAGCCCATGGACAGGTCCCTCAGGGATTCAGTACTTC | CASSPWTGPSGIQYF
TRBD2 | . | TRBJ2-3 | TRBV6-1 | TGTGCCAGCGTTAGCGGGGGGGCCCCCACAGATACGCAGTATTTT | CASVSGGAPTDTQYF
TRBD1 | . | TRBJ1-2 | TRBV6-6 | TGTGCCAGCAGCTCGACAGGGGGGATGGGTGGCTACACCTTC | CASSSTGGMGGYTF
TRBD2 | . | TRBJ2-7 | TRBV6-1 | TGTGCCAGCAGCCCCCCGGGGGGCTACGAGCAGTACTTC | CASSPPGGYEQYF
. | . | TRBJ1-3 | TRBV9 | TGTGCCAGCAGTCCTGGACAGCTCTCTGGAAACACCATATATTTT | CASSPGQLSGNTIYF
. | few | TRBJ2-1 | TRBV6-1 | TGTGCCAGCACCGGGCAGGGCTCCTACAATGAGCAGTTCTTC | CASTGQGSYNEQFF
TRBD1 | few | TRBJ2-7 | TRBV27 | TGTGCCAGCAGTAATCAGGGACAGGGGGTCTACGAGCAGTACTTC | CASSNQGQGVYEQYF
. | once | TRBJ2-7 | TRBV7-2 | TGTGCCAGCAGCTTAGACGTGAGCTCCTACGAGCAGTACTTC | CASSLDVSSYEQYF
TRBD2 | . | TRBJ2-7 | TRBV6-4 | TGTGCCAGCAGTGACTCCAAGCCGGACTTTTCTAGCGGGGGAACCTACGAGCAGTACTTC | CASSDSKPDFSSGGTYEQYF
TRBD2 | . | TRBJ2-7 | TRBV30 | TGTGCCTGGAGTCCTCTAGCGGGAAATTACGAGCAGTACTTC | CAWSPLAGNYEQYF
. | . | TRBJ1-4 | TRBV4-1 | TGCGCCAGCAGCCAAAGCCCCGCGGGGCGGCGGGAAAAACTGTTTTTT | CASSQSPAGRREKLFF
. | few | TRBJ2-1 | TRBV7-2 | TGTGCCAGCAGCTTGAGGGGAGGGGGTGAGCAGTTCTTC | CASSLRGGGEQFF
TRBD1 | . | TRBJ2-5 | TRBV2 | TGTGCCAGCAGGGCCGGACAGGGCCGAGAGACCCAGTACTTC | CASRAGQGRETQYF
. | . | TRBJ1-5 | TRBV5-1 | TGCGCCAGCAGTGTCGAAGGGGTAAGCAATCAGCCCCAGCATTTT | CASSVEGVSNQPQHF
TRBD2 | . | TRBJ2-1 | TRBV15 | TGTGCCACCAGCAGAGATCCGGGAGGGAGCTACAATGAGCAGTTCTTC | CATSRDPGGSYNEQFF
. | . | TRBJ2-1 | TRBV5-1 | TGCGCCAGCTTTGGGACTCCAGACAGGGTCAATGAGCAGTTCTTC | CASFGTPDRVNEQFF
TRBD2 | . | TRBJ2-1 | TRBV25-1 | TGTGCCAGCAGTGCAGGACTAGCGGGAGGAGGTAATGAGCAGTTCTTC | CASSAGLAGGGNEQFF
TRBD1 | . | TRBJ2-7 | TRBV28 | TGTGCCAGCTGTCGACAGGGGAGACTTACCTACGAGCAGTACTTC | CASCRQGRLTYEQYF
TRBD1 | . | TRBJ2-7 | TRBV18 | TGTGCCAGCTCACCGGGACAGCCCTCCTACGAGCAGTACTTC | CASSPGQPSYEQYF
. | . | TRBJ2-1 | TRBV4-1 | TGCGCCAGCAGCCAAGACGGGTGGGAGCAGTTCTTC | CASSQDGWEQFF
. | . | TRBJ2-5 | TRBV27 | TGTGCCAGCAGTAAGGGGGGGGGCGGGGAGACCCAGTACTTC | CASSKGGGGETQYF
TRBD1 | . | TRBJ1-1 | TRBV15 | TGTGCCACCAGCGGGGAACAGGGGGCGAGGCAAGCTTTCTTT | CATSGEQGARQAFF
TRBD1 | . | TRBJ2-2 | TRBV4-2 | TGTGCCAGCAGCCAGGTACCGGGACAGGGGGTCGGTACCGGGGAGCTGTTTTTT | CASSQVPGQGVGTGELFF
. | once | TRBJ2-5 | TRBV21-1 | TGTCCCCTCCGGGACAGGGGGCGAGAGACCCAGTACTTC | CPLRDRGRETQYF
TRBD2 | . | TRBJ2-7 | TRBV27 | TGTGCCAGCAGACCCCGAGCGGGAGGGTACGAGCAGTACTTC | CASRPRAGGYEQYF
TRBD1 | . | TRBJ1-4 | TRBV29-1 | TGCAGCGTTTCGACCGGGACAGGGGGCGCAAAACTGTTTTTT | CSVSTGTGGAKLFF
. | . | TRBJ2-1 | TRBV4-3 | TGCGCCAGCAGCCAAGAACCGGGAAATTACAATGAGCAGTTCTTC | CASSQEPGNYNEQFF
TRBD1 | . | TRBJ1-2 | TRBV4-2 | TGTGCCAGCAGCCCCCAACTAGGGATGGGACAGGGGGAAATCGGCTACACCTTC | CASSPQLGMGQGEIGYTF
TRBD1 | . | TRBJ2-3 | TRBV23-1 | TGCGCCAGCAGTCAAGAAAGCTTGGACAGGGGGTCAAGCACAGATACGCAGTATTTT | CASSQESLDRGSSTDTQYF
. | . | TRBJ1-5 | TRBV7-2 | TGTGCCAGCAGCTCGAGGACTAGTTTTTATAGCAATCAGCCCCAGCATTTT | CASSSRTSFYSNQPQHF
TRBD1 | . | TRBJ1-1 | TRBV11-1 | TGTGCCAGCAGCTCCACCCCGGGACAGGGGGATTGGGGTGAAGCTTTCTTT | CASSSTPGQGDWGEAFF
TRBD1 | . | TRBJ2-5 | TRBV18 | TGTGCCAGCTCGCAGGGAACAGGGGGCCAAGAGACCCAGTACTTC | CASSQGTGGQETQYF
. | . | TRBJ1-5 | TRBV13 | TGTGCCAGCAGCTTAGGTCGAGGCTCCAATCAGCCCCAGCATTTT | CASSLGRGSNQPQHF
TRBD2 | few | TRBJ2-7 | TRBV9 | TGTGCCAGCAGCGTAGGAGGGACTAGCAGTTACGAGCAGTACTTC | CASSVGGTSSYEQYF
TRBD1 | . | TRBJ1-3 | TRBV19 | TGTGCCAGTAGTACCGCCGTCGGACAGGGGATCTCTGGAAACACCATATATTTT | CASSTAVGQGISGNTIYF
TRBD1 | . | TRBJ2-6 | TRBV28 | TGTGCCAGCAGTCCCTGGAGAGGGCAGGGGGCGGTCGGGGCCAACGTCCTGACTTTC | CASSPWRGQGAVGANVLTF
TRBD1 | . | TRBJ1-3 | TRBV6-5 | TGTGCCAGCAGTTACGGACAGGGAGTTCAGTACACCATATATTTT | CASSYGQGVQYTIYF
TRBD1 | . | TRBJ2-7 | TRBV5-1 | TGCGCCAGCAGCTTGAGGGGACAGGGGACCCACGAGCAGTACTTC | CASSLRGQGTHEQYF
. | . | TRBJ1-1 | TRBV5-1 | TGCGCCAGCACGAGTGGGCTTGAAGCTTTCTTT | CASTSGLEAFF
. | . | TRBJ2-3 | TRBV10-1 | TGCGCCAGCAGTGAGTCCCCCCTTATCTTTAGCACAGATACGCAGTATTTT | CASSESPLIFSTDTQYF
TRBD1 | . | TRBJ1-1 | TRBV11-2 | TGTGCCAGCAGCTCTTTGACAGGGGGCGTTATGGACACTGAAGCTTTCTTT | CASSSLTGGVMDTEAFF
. | . | TRBJ2-1 | TRBV4-2 | TGTGCCAGCAGCCAAGATTCGGGAGTGGGTTACAATGAGCAGTTCTTC | CASSQDSGVGYNEQFF
TRBD2 | . | TRBJ2-5 | TRBV7-2 | TGTGCCAGCAGCTTCGAGGGTAGCGGGGGGGCAGGAGAGACCCAGTACTTC | CASSFEGSGGAGETQYF